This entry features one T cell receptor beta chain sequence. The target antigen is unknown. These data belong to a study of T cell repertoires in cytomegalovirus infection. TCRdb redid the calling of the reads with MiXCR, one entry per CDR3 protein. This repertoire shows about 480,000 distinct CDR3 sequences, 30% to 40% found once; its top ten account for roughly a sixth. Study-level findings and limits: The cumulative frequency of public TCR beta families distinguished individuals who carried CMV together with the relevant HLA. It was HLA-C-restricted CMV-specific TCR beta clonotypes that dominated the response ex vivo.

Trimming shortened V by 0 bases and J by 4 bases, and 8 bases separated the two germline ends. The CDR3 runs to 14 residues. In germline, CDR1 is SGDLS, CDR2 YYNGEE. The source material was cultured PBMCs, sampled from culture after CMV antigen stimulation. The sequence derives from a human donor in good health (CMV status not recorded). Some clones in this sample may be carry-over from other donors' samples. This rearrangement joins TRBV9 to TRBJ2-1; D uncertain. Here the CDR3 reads CASSVGMDYNEQFF. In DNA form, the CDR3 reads TGTGCCAGCAGCGTAGGGATGGATTACAATGAGCAGTTCTTC.